A single sample gave rise to the 23 T cell receptor beta chains below, sequenced in a study of cytomegalovirus exposure and HLA in healthy donors. With 60 Vbeta and 13 Jbeta primers, the PCR was carried out. Profiling relied on immunoSEQ multiplex PCR, and the TCRdb table lists in-frame clones only, not all of them. The data contain about 110,000 clones, over 65% of them singletons. Sequencing was done on a sample of PBMCs. The receptor source for this set is a woman aged 25 to 39 in good health and CMV-seronegative.

The CDR3 loop reads CASSFALYNEQFF. The CDR3 nucleotides read TGTGCCAGCAGCTTCGCGCTATACAATGAGCAGTTCTTC. V usage is TRBV7-3 and J usage is TRBJ2-1, with D unclear. Looked up from germline, CDR1 is SGHTA and CDR2 is FQGTGA. V was shortened by 3 bases and J by 4 bases, with 7 bases between the two germline ends. The CDR3 runs 13 residues.

This chain joins TRBV6-5 and TRBJ2-3, with D tentatively TRBD1 (5 bases). Deletions cut 5 bases from V and 2 bases from J, with 14 bases between. The CDR3 length is 15 residues. Germline CDR1 reads MNHEY; CDR2 reads SVGAGI. DNA for the CDR3: TGTGCCAGCAGTCCCTCCGACAGCTTCACAGATACGCAGTATTTT. Translation gives CASSPSDSFTDTQYF.

This chain connects TRBV20-1 to TRBJ1-1; no firm D call. Germline lookup yields CDR1 DFQATT and CDR2 SNEGSKA (reference sequence). This CDR3 comprises 11 residues. The CDR3 region is CSAQLNTEAFF. The CDR3 DNA reads TGCAGCGCCCAACTTAACACTGAAGCTTTCTTT.

This clone was counted only a few times. The rearrangement uses TRBV6-5 and TRBJ2-1; 11 nucleotides match TRBD2. The junction had 3 bases not matched to a gene; V was cut back by 7 bases and J by 4 bases. The CDR3 runs 14 residues. CDR1 and CDR2 from the germline V gene are MNHEY and SVGAGI. The CDR3 reads CASKGLAGYNEQFF. The CDR3 bases are TGTGCCAGCAAAGGACTAGCGGGTTACAATGAGCAGTTCTTC.

The V and J genes are TRBV9 and TRBJ2-2; 11 bases line up with TRBD2. The CDR3 has 15 amino acids. V gave up 2 bases and J gave up 4 bases; unmatched junction bases: 1. Germline CDR1 SGDLS, CDR2 YYNGEE. The CDR3: CASSVGTSGTGELFF. For the CDR3, the DNA is TGTGCCAGCAGCGTCGGGACTAGCGGCACCGGGGAGCTGTTTTTT.

The chain uses TRBV30 and TRBJ1-4; 8 bases are shared with TRBD1. The germline V gene encodes CDR1 GTSNPN and CDR2 SVGIG (reference sequence). The CDR3 is 16 amino acids. V lost 3 bases, J lost 0 bases, and 6 bases stayed unmatched. CDR3 bases: TGTGCCTGGAGGGGGTACAGGGGGTCAACTAATGAAAAACTGTTTTTT. This translates into CAWRGYRGSTNEKLFF.

The chain has TRBV28 and TRBJ2-1, with 12 bases that match TRBD2. Germline V gives CDR1 MDHEN, CDR2 SYDVKM. The CDR3 extends over 18 amino acids. V gave up 7 bases and J gave up 1 base; unmatched junction bases: 11. CDR3 bases: TGTGCCAGCAATGGGCACTTCCTAGCGGGAGGGTCCTACAATGAGCAGTTCTTC. Residues: CASNGHFLAGGSYNEQFF.

The chain links TRBV21-1 to TRBJ2-5; the DNA was not used to check the table's D call, TRBD1. TRBV21-1 is assigned pseudogene status. CDR3 length: 14 amino acids. The CDR3 spells CASSNHDSQETQYF. The DNA for the CDR3 is TGTGCCAGCAGCAATCATGACAGTCAAGAGACCCAGTACTTC.

This chain links TRBV19 with TRBJ2-1; D is unclear. With 11 bases removed from V and 9 bases from J, the gap between germline ends came to 20 bases. Germline V gene lookup returns CDR1 LNHDA and CDR2 SQIVND (reference sequence). The CDR3 runs to 13 residues. CDR3: CAGTEEALTEQFF. CDR3 sequence (DNA): TGTGCCGGTACTGAAGAGGCTCTCACTGAGCAGTTCTTC.

This chain links TRBV7-2 with TRBJ2-2; D may be TRBD2 (7 bases). V dropped 5 bases and J dropped 1 base, with 14 bases sitting between them. CDR1 is SGHTA and CDR2 is FQGNSA in the germline V gene. There are 16 residues in the CDR3. The chain's CDR3 is CASSPRGAGNTGELFF. The DNA for the CDR3 is TGTGCCAGCAGCCCACGGGGGGCGGGGAACACCGGGGAGCTGTTTTTT.

The V and J genes are TRBV28 and TRBJ2-7; D is undetermined. The CDR3 loop spans 13 amino acids. Deletions cut 5 bases from V and 4 bases from J, with 12 bases between. The germline V gene encodes CDR1 MDHEN and CDR2 SYDVKM. The CDR3 sequence is CASSITSLYEQYF. CDR3 bases: TGTGCCAGCAGTATTACGTCCCTATACGAGCAGTACTTC.

The V call is TRBV9, the J call TRBJ2-1, with TRBD2 matching 9 bases. The CDR3 extends over 15 amino acids. The V gene end was trimmed by 4 bases and the J gene end by 4 bases; junction bases not matched to a gene: 6. Germline V gene sequence: CDR1 SGDLS, CDR2 YYNGEE. CDR3 sequence: CASSSDSGSYNEQFF. CDR3 nucleotide sequence: TGTGCCAGCAGCTCCGATAGCGGGAGTTACAATGAGCAGTTCTTC.

The chain recombines TRBV6-5 with TRBJ1-2; D is perhaps TRBD1 (5 bases). The length of the CDR3 is 13 residues. Germline V gene lookup returns CDR1 MNHEY and CDR2 SVGAGI. V lost 2 bases, J lost 4 bases, and 8 bases lay in between. CDR3 sequence (DNA): TGTGCCAGCAGTTACCATGACAGCTATGGCTACACCTTC. Translated: CASSYHDSYGYTF.

In its sample, this clone was seen a few times. The chain recombines TRBV6-5 with TRBJ2-7; TRBD1 aligns across 11 bases. V was clipped by 4 bases and J by 6 bases; unmatched bases: 8. Germline V gene lookup returns CDR1 MNHEY and CDR2 SVGAGI. This CDR3 region has 15 residues. The CDR3 region is CASSSPSDRGREQYF. DNA of the CDR3: TGTGCCAGCAGTTCACCTTCGGACAGGGGGCGCGAGCAGTACTTC.

This clone turned up a few times. This chain uses TRBV4-1 with TRBJ2-5; possibly TRBD2 for D (6 bases). Judging by the DNA end, TRBJ2-7 fits better; the J call may be wrong. The CDR3 sequence is 18 residues long. Germline values: CDR1 MGHRA, CDR2 YSYEKL. This CDR3 is CASSQTTGRIAVSYEQYF. Here the CDR3 DNA reads TGCGCCAGCAGCCAAACAACCGGGAGAATAGCGGTCTCCTACGAGCAGTACTTC.

The chain recombines TRBV6-5 with TRBJ2-7; weak D call: TRBD2 (5 bases). Trimming shortened V by 2 bases and J by 2 bases, and 13 bases separated the two germline ends. Germline V gene lookup returns CDR1 MNHEY and CDR2 SVGAGI. The CDR3 contains 15 residues. In DNA, the CDR3 is TGTGCCAGCAGTTACGCCCGGGATACTACCTACGAGCAGTACTTC. It translates to CASSYARDTTYEQYF.

The V call is TRBV6-5, the J call TRBJ2-1; D perhaps matches TRBD2 (5 bases). V lost 2 bases and J lost 6, with 14 bases in between. Germline assignment: CDR1 MNHEY and CDR2 SVGAGI. The CDR3 extends over 15 amino acids. CDR3 sequence: CASSYVEGVSNEQFF. The CDR3 DNA sequence: TGTGCCAGCAGTTACGTTGAGGGAGTTAGCAATGAGCAGTTCTTC.

This chain joins TRBV7-9 and TRBJ1-4; D is unresolved. V was cut by 5 bases and J by 5 bases, with 15 bases left in between. Germline V gene data show CDR1 as SEHNR and CDR2 as FQNEAQ (reference sequence). The CDR3 covers 15 residues. The CDR3 here is CASSAPGLGNEKLFF. The CDR3 coding sequence is TGTGCCAGCAGCGCGCCTGGGCTCGGAAATGAAAAACTGTTTTTT.

The CDR3, as DNA: TGCGCCAGCAGCCAAGGGCGGGGGACAGGGGAGCAAAAACTGTTTTTT. Protein: CASSQGRGTGEQKLFF. The V call is TRBV4-1, the J call TRBJ1-4; 10 nucleotides align to TRBD1. The CDR3 is 16 amino acids. The V gene's germline CDR1 is MGHRA and CDR2 YSYEKL. V dropped 1 base and J dropped 9; count of bases not matched to a gene: 8.

The chain combines TRBV6-5 with TRBJ1-1; 10 nucleotides align to TRBD1. V was clipped by 2 bases and J by 7 bases; unmatched bases: 7. This CDR3 contains 15 residues. CDR1 is MNHEY, CDR2 SVGAGI, per germline. The CDR3 loop reads CASSYRQGAKGEAFF. In DNA form, the CDR3 reads TGTGCCAGCAGTTACCGACAGGGGGCGAAAGGTGAAGCTTTCTTT.

The V and J genes are TRBV7-2 and TRBJ2-7; a possible D gene is TRBD1 (5 bases). The CDR3 has 14 amino acids. The V end lost 5 bases, the J end lost 6 bases, and 17 bases lay between the germline ends. Germline CDR1 reads SGHTA; CDR2 reads FQGNSA. The CDR3 sequence: CASSGLGVPGEQYF. For the CDR3, the DNA is TGTGCCAGCAGCGGTTTAGGGGTTCCAGGCGAGCAGTACTTC.

The chain links TRBV7-9 to TRBJ1-5; D call uncertain. In germline, CDR1 is SEHNR, CDR2 FQNEAQ (reference sequence). The V end lost 1 base, the J end lost 4 bases, and 8 bases lay between the germline ends. The CDR3 totals 14 residues. The CDR3 nucleotides read TGTGCCAGCAGCTTAGTAGGCGGAAATCAGCCCCAGCATTTT. It codes for CASSLVGGNQPQHF.

This chain joins TRBV6-5 and TRBJ1-1, with no clear D. The CDR3 spans 12 residues. Germline CDR1 is MNHEY and CDR2 is SVGAGI. Trimming took 6 bases from V and 1 from J, leaving 6 bases between them. DNA of the CDR3: TGTGCCAGCAGGGAGAAGAACACTGAAGCTTTCTTT. As protein: CASREKNTEAFF.